Listed below are T cell receptor beta chains from one sample, sequenced in a study of human T cells and chemical hapten exposure. TCRdb re-analysed the RACE reads in MiXCR, keeping a single row per CDR3 protein. Among around 40,000 distinct CDR3 sequences listed, roughly 12% were seen once. This specimen was whole blood, taken in connection with sensitization to the hapten diphenylcyclopropenone (DPC). The receptors here all came from a woman aged 40 to 50 with alopecia areata. Some clones in this sample may be carry-over from other donors' samples. CDR3s include the opening cysteine and the closing phenylalanine or tryptophan. A D gene is named only where the DNA matches it firmly. Some rows have no size entry. The others give once, few or many, or a class for an expanded clone.

j_call d_call v_call clone_size cdr3_nt cdr3_aa
TRBJ1-2 TRBD1 TRBV20-1 NA TGCAGTGCTAGAGAGGGACAGAGGCTTCACTACACCTTC CSAREGQRLHYTF
TRBJ2-1 NA TRBV29-1 few TGCAGCGTTGAGGGTCGACTGCAGAATGAGCAGTTCTTC CSVEGRLQNEQFF
TRBJ1-1 TRBD1 TRBV6-5 many TGTGCCAGCAGGGGACAGGGGGCTGGGAACACTGAAGCTTTCTTT CASRGQGAGNTEAFF
TRBJ2-7 NA TRBV28 NA TGTGCCAGCACGGGACACGCACACTACGAGCAGTACTTC CASTGHAHYEQYF
TRBJ2-5 NA TRBV21-1 many TGTGCCAGCAGCAAGTCTCCGGGACGGTTACAAGAGACCCAGTACTTC CASSKSPGRLQETQYF
TRBJ2-1 NA TRBV3-1 few TGTGCCAGCAGCCCTCTGACAGGAGTATACAATGAGCAGTTCTTC CASSPLTGVYNEQFF
TRBJ2-5 TRBD1 TRBV18 NA TGTGCCAGCTCACCACCGTCGGGCAGGGGGCGCGAAGAAGAGACCCAGTACTTC CASSPPSGRGREEETQYF
TRBJ2-7 NA TRBV6-5 many TGTGCCAGCAGTACGGGCTTCTCCTACGAGCAGTACTTC CASSTGFSYEQYF
TRBJ1-4 NA TRBV6-5 few TGTGCCAGCAGTTCTATGACGGGTTATACTAATGAAAAACTGTTTTTT CASSSMTGYTNEKLFF
TRBJ2-1 TRBD2 TRBV28 few TGTGCCAGCAGTCCAGGTAGTAGCGGGAGATACAATGAGCAGTTCTTC CASSPGSSGRYNEQFF
TRBJ1-2 NA TRBV2 many TGTGCCAGCAGCGAAATAGAACCGGATTACTATGGCTACACCTTC CASSEIEPDYYGYTF
TRBJ1-2 NA TRBV18 many TGTGCCAGCTCGCCGCGGCCGGGCAACACGAACTATGGCTACACCTTC CASSPRPGNTNYGYTF
TRBJ1-4 NA TRBV7-6 many TGTGCCAGCAGCTTAGCCCGGGGGCTTGCAACTAATGAAAAACTGTTTTTT CASSLARGLATNEKLFF
TRBJ1-1 NA TRBV5-1 NA TGCGCCAGCAGCTTGGCACATGCGAACACTGAAGCTTTCTTT CASSLAHANTEAFF
TRBJ2-7 NA TRBV6-1 few TGTGCCAGCAGTATCAGCGGTCCCTACGAGCAGTACTTC CASSISGPYEQYF
TRBJ2-1 TRBD2 TRBV28 few TGTGCCAGCACCACCCGGCGGGGGGGCGACAATGAGCAGTTCTTC CASTTRRGGDNEQFF
TRBJ2-1 TRBD2 TRBV7-2 few TGTGCCAGCAGCGTATCTAGCGGGGGGGTTTACAATGAGCAGTTCTTC CASSVSSGGVYNEQFF
TRBJ2-1 NA TRBV7-2 many TGTGCCAGCAGCCCAGACGGGACGGAGCAGTTCTTC CASSPDGTEQFF
TRBJ2-3 NA TRBV28 few TGTGCCAGCAGTTTATCCCCATCTGGCGGTACGCAGTATTTT CASSLSPSGGTQYF
TRBJ2-1 TRBD2 TRBV24-1 NA TGTGCCACCAGTGATACACTAGCGGGGGGGTACAATGAGCAGTTCTTC CATSDTLAGGYNEQFF
TRBJ2-5 NA TRBV5-1 many TGCGCCAGCGCCAGGGGCGCCCAAGAGACCCAGTACTTC CASARGAQETQYF
TRBJ2-2 NA TRBV7-2 few TGTGCCAGCAGCATGGGAGGTACCGGGGAGCTGTTTTTT CASSMGGTGELFF
TRBJ1-3 NA TRBV18 many TGTGCCAGCTCACCACCCCAGGTGGCCTCTGGAAACACCATATATTTT CASSPPQVASGNTIYF
TRBJ1-1 NA TRBV7-8 many TGTGCCAGCAGCTTCCTACACGGATTGACTGAAGCTTTCTTT CASSFLHGLTEAFF
TRBJ1-1 NA TRBV12-3/TRBV12-4 NA TGTGCCAGCAGTTTAATTGAGGGGACTGAAGCTTTCTTT CASSLIEGTEAFF
TRBJ2-7 NA TRBV11-2 many TGTGCCAGCAGCTTCACAGACAGCTACGAGCAGTACTTC CASSFTDSYEQYF
TRBJ2-7 NA TRBV15 many TGTGCCACCAGCAGAGAAATCACTAGTAGGTACGAGCAGTACTTC CATSREITSRYEQYF
TRBJ2-1 TRBD2 TRBV28 NA TGTGCCAGCAGTTTACGGGGGAGGGCCTACAATGAGCAGTTCTTC CASSLRGRAYNEQFF
TRBJ2-4 NA TRBV11-2 NA TGTGCCAGCAGCTTAGACAGGTCCCCGGGTGCCAAAAACATTCAGTACTTC CASSLDRSPGAKNIQYF
TRBJ2-3 TRBD2 TRBV6-5 medium-sized TGTGCCAGCAGTTACTCGGGCGTTGGACTAGCGGGAGCGACAGATACGCAGTATTTT CASSYSGVGLAGATDTQYF
TRBJ2-5 NA TRBV7-8 few TGTGCCAGCAGCCCCCATTGGGGGGTCCAAGAGACCCAGTACTTC CASSPHWGVQETQYF
TRBJ2-2 TRBD1 TRBV10-3 NA TGTGCCATCAGTGAGTTCGGGACAGGCGGCACCGGGGAGCTGTTTTTT CAISEFGTGGTGELFF
TRBJ1-3 NA TRBV11-3 many TGTGCCAGCAGCCAGACAGGAAACACCATATATTTT CASSQTGNTIYF
TRBJ2-7 NA TRBV12-3/TRBV12-4 few TGTGCCAGCACCGTCGGGGACGGTGCGCCCGAGCAGTACTTC CASTVGDGAPEQYF
TRBJ2-4 NA TRBV2 NA TGTGCCAGCGCTCCACAGTTTCTAGCCAAAAACATTCAGTACTTC CASAPQFLAKNIQYF
TRBJ2-3 NA TRBV7-2 many TGTGCCAGCAGCCAAGTCGGGTGGCGGGTGGGGGATACGCAGTATTTT CASSQVGWRVGDTQYF
TRBJ2-1 NA TRBV7-8 few TGTGCCAGCACCCCAGCTGGGGGAAGGTCCTACAATGAGCAGTTCTTC CASTPAGGRSYNEQFF
TRBJ2-2 TRBD2 TRBV12-3/TRBV12-4 medium-sized TGTGCCAGCAGTTTAGCCACTAGCGGGAGTAACACCGGGGAGCTGTTTTTT CASSLATSGSNTGELFF
TRBJ1-5 TRBD1 TRBV19 many TGTGCCAGTACCTCTAAGGGACAGGACAGCCGTCCCCAGCATTTT CASTSKGQDSRPQHF
TRBJ2-1 TRBD2 TRBV3-1 few TGTGCCAGCAGCGCGGGACTAGCGGGAGTCGGTGAGCAGTTCTTC CASSAGLAGVGEQFF
TRBJ2-1 NA TRBV12-5 few TGTGCTAGTGGTTTGGGGACAGTTCTCCTCAATGAGCAGTTCTTC CASGLGTVLLNEQFF
TRBJ1-2 NA TRBV6-5 many TGTGCCAGCAGTTATCAACCATTAGGGGTTAACTATGGCTACACCTTC CASSYQPLGVNYGYTF
TRBJ1-4 NA TRBV2 NA TGTGCCAGCATTACCGAAGGGGGGATAGGAGAAAAACTGTTTTTT CASITEGGIGEKLFF
TRBJ2-5 NA TRBV9 few TGTGCCAGCAGCGTATCAGGATACGAGCAAGAGACCCAGTACTTC CASSVSGYEQETQYF
TRBJ1-5 TRBD1 TRBV28 few TGTGCCAGCTGCCGGGACAGGGGGCGAGGGAATCAGCCCCAGCATTTT CASCRDRGRGNQPQHF
TRBJ1-1 NA TRBV4-3 few TGCGCCAGCAGCCTGGCAGGGAGTATGGCTGAAGCTTTCTTT CASSLAGSMAEAFF
TRBJ2-2 NA TRBV7-9 few TGTGCCAGCAGCTTGGACTCTGACGGGGAGCTGTTTTTT CASSLDSDGELFF
TRBJ1-1 TRBD1 TRBV6-5 NA TGTGCCAGCAGTTACAGGACAGGGGGCACTGAAGCTTTCTTT CASSYRTGGTEAFF
TRBJ2-7 NA TRBV10-3 NA TGTGCCATCGAGGACAAAAGGCGGGAGCAGTACTTC CAIEDKRREQYF
TRBJ1-1 NA TRBV5-1 few TGCGCCAGCAGCCAAAGGACAGTGAACACTGAAGCTTTCTTT CASSQRTVNTEAFF
TRBJ2-3 TRBD2 TRBV7-9 few TGTGCCAGCAGCCCGACTAGCGGAGTATCAGATACGCAGTATTTT CASSPTSGVSDTQYF
TRBJ2-5 NA TRBV28 NA TGTGCCAGCAGTTCCGGGAAAGAGACCCAGTACTTC CASSSGKETQYF
TRBJ2-3 TRBD2 TRBV29-1 many TGCAGCGTTGTAGTAGCGGGGCCGGATACGCAGTATTTT CSVVVAGPDTQYF
TRBJ2-1 TRBD2 TRBV4-1 NA TGCGCCAGCAGCCAAGATCCCGCGGGAGATAAGTACAATGAGCAGTTCTTC CASSQDPAGDKYNEQFF
TRBJ2-7 TRBD2 TRBV28 NA TGTGCCAGCAGTCTCCGACTAGCGGGGGGGCCGGTCGAGCAGTACTTC CASSLRLAGGPVEQYF
TRBJ2-1 NA TRBV7-3 many TGTGCCAGCAGCTTAGGGACGCTCAATGAGCAGTTCTTC CASSLGTLNEQFF
TRBJ2-7 NA TRBV9 many TGTGCCAGCAGCGTAGGGCAGGGCCCATACGAGCAGTACTTC CASSVGQGPYEQYF
TRBJ2-7 NA TRBV5-1 few TGCGCCAGCAGCAATGCCTACGAGCAGTACTTC CASSNAYEQYF
TRBJ2-6 TRBD1 TRBV30 many TGTGCCTGGAGCCGGGACAGGATACGCTCTGGGGCCAACGTCCTGACTTTC CAWSRDRIRSGANVLTF